This T cell receptor beta chain was sequenced for a study of shared clonotypes between healthy human individuals. Study context: There were three CD4 naive, three CD4 memory, two CD8 naive and one CD8 memory plates per donor.

Points from the study as a whole: Non-shared clonotypes had lower generation probabilities than those shared by all four donors.

Libraries were prepared by immunoSEQ multiplex PCR; TCRdb keeps only in-frame clonotypes and omits some of them. The sample contains roughly 2 million clones, 95% of which appear only once. Worth noting for this clone: Its antigen is unidentified.

Germline CDR1 and CDR2: SGHAT and FQNNGV. V was clipped by 5 bases and J by 6 bases, with 8 bases between them. CDR3 size: 11 residues. Material for sequencing was naive CD4+ T cells sorted from blood. The sample's subset: CD45RA+ positively selected. The rearrangement links TRBV11-2 to TRBJ2-7; D gene uncertain. The sequence derives from a man younger than 35 in good health. In DNA, the CDR3 is TGTGCCAGCAGCCCCCAGCGCGAGCAGTACTTC. Translation gives CASSPQREQYF.